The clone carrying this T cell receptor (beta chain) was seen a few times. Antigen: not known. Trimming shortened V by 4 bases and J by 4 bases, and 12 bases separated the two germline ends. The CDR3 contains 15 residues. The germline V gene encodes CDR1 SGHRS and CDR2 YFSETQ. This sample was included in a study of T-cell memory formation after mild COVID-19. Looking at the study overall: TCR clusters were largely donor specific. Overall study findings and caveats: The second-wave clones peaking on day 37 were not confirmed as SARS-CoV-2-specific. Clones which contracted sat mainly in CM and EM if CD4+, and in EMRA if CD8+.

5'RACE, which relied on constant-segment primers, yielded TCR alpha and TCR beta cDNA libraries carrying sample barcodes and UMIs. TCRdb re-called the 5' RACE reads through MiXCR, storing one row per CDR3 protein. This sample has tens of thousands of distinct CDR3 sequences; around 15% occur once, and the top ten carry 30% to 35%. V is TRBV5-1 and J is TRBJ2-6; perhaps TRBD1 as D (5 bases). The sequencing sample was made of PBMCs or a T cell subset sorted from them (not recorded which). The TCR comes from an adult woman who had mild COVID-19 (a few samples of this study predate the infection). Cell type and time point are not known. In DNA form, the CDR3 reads TGCGCCAGCAGCCCGACAGAGGTCGGGGCCAACGTCCTGACTTTC. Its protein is CASSPTEVGANVLTF.